Presented here are 9 T cell receptor beta chains from one specimen sequenced in a study of T cell responses to AZD1222 COVID-19 vaccine. Clones were read by immunoSEQ multiplex PCR, and TCRdb kept only the in-frame ones, dropping some. Among about 120,000 clones, 85% to 95% were seen once, and the ten largest hold around 7.8%. The specimen was peripheral blood, collected on day 0 of AZD1222 vaccination. Source of these receptors: an adult in good health.

The V gene is TRBV2, the J gene TRBJ2-7; the D is unclear. This CDR3 has 12 amino acids. The V end was cut by 3 bases, the J end by 4 bases, with 7 bases between. Germline V gene lookup returns CDR1 SNHLY and CDR2 FYNNEI. CDR3 DNA sequence: TGTGCCAGCAGTGATGAACGGTACGAGCAGTACTTC. It specifies CASSDERYEQYF. Full variable domain (missing parts from reference TRBV2 and TRBJ2-7): EPEVTQTPSHQVTQMGQEVILRCVPISNHLYFYWYRQILGQKVEFLVSFYNNEISEKSEIFDDQFSVERPDGSNFTLKIRSTKLEDSAMYFCASSDERYEQYFGPGTRLTVT.

The J gene is TRBJ1-4, the V gene TRBV27; D not certain. This CDR3 has 14 residues. Germline V CDR1 and CDR2: MNHEY, SMNVEV (reference sequence). The ends were cut back, 2 bases at V and 7 bases at J, with 11 bases in the middle. The CDR3 loop is CASSLGRESEKLFF. The CDR3, as DNA: TGTGCCAGCAGTTTAGGGAGGGAGAGTGAAAAACTGTTTTTT. Full variable domain (remainder filled in from reference TRBV27 and TRBJ1-4): EAQVTQNPRYLITVTGKKLTVTCSQNMNHEYMSWYRQDPGLGLRQIYYSMNVEVTDKGDVPEGYKVSRKEKRNFPLILESPSPNQTSLYFCASSLGRESEKLFFGSGTQLSVL.

The rearrangement links TRBV6-5 to TRBJ2-5; 8 bases agree with TRBD1. This CDR3 has 13 amino acids. Germline CDR1 MNHEY, CDR2 SVGAGI. V shed 5 bases, J shed 2 bases, and the junction held 1 base outside the gene matches. The CDR3 DNA sequence: TGTGCCAGCAGTAACAGGGGGCAAGAGACCCAGTACTTC. Encoded protein: CASSNRGQETQYF.

The gene calls are TRBV10-3 and TRBJ1-1, with D uncertain. The CDR3 is made up of 12 amino acids. V was clipped by 4 bases and J by 5 bases, with 8 bases between them. Germline assignment: CDR1 ENHRY and CDR2 SYGVKD. CDR3 sequence (DNA): TGTGCCATCAGTGTATATGGGACTGAAGCTTTCTTT. Amino acid sequence: CAISVYGTEAFF.

The V and J genes are TRBV11-3 and TRBJ2-1, with TRBD1 as a possible D gene (5 bases). Germline V lookup: CDR1 SGHNT, CDR2 YENEEA. This CDR3 is built from 13 residues. V was clipped by 5 bases and J by 6 bases, with 11 bases between them. CDR3 nucleotide sequence: TGTGCCAGCAGCCCCCCAACAGGCAATGAGCAGTTCTTC. Protein sequence: CASSPPTGNEQFF.

In regard to this clone: Other DNA sequences of this sample code for an identical CDR3. This chain joins TRBV11-2 and TRBJ1-1, with TRBD1 as a possible D gene (5 bases). The CDR3 length is 13 residues. CDR1 and CDR2 from the germline V gene are SGHAT and FQNNGV. The V end lost 1 base, the J end lost 5 bases, and 8 bases lay between the germline ends. CDR3 DNA: TGTGCCAGCAGCTTAGTGGGACGGACTGAAGCTTTCTTT. It yields the protein CASSLVGRTEAFF.

This chain connects TRBV19 to TRBJ2-7; possible D gene TRBD1, 6 bases. Germline lookup yields CDR1 LNHDA and CDR2 SQIVND (reference sequence). V was pared by 0 bases and J by 2 bases, with 11 bases between. There are 15 residues in the CDR3. This CDR3 reads CASSIDVNRAYEQYF. CDR3 sequence (DNA): TGTGCCAGTAGTATAGATGTAAACAGGGCCTACGAGCAGTACTTC. The complete variable domain, with remaining parts taken from reference TRBV19 and TRBJ2-7, reads DGGITQSPKYLFRKEGQNVTLSCEQNLNHDAMYWYRQDPGQGLRLIYYSQIVNDFQKGDIAEGYSVSREKKESFPLTVTSAQKNPTAFYLCASSIDVNRAYEQYFGPGTRLTVT.

The rearrangement uses TRBV2 and TRBJ2-2; a possible D gene is TRBD1 (5 bases). Germline-derived CDR1 and CDR2 are SNHLY and FYNNEI. The CDR3 has 13 residues. The V gene lost 6 bases and the J gene lost 1 base, with 6 bases spanning the gap. The CDR3 spells CASRTGNTGELFF. The CDR3 DNA reads as TGTGCCAGCAGAACAGGGAACACCGGGGAGCTGTTTTTT.

The chain combines TRBV28 with TRBJ2-1, with 8 bases identical to TRBD2. CDR3 length equals 15 residues. Germline CDR1 and CDR2: MDHEN and SYDVKM. V trimming: 3 bases; J trimming: 3 bases; junction bases outside the gene matches: 4. CDR3 sequence: CASSLAGGLYNEQFF. The CDR3 DNA follows: TGTGCCAGCAGTTTGGCGGGGGGCCTCTACAATGAGCAGTTCTTC.